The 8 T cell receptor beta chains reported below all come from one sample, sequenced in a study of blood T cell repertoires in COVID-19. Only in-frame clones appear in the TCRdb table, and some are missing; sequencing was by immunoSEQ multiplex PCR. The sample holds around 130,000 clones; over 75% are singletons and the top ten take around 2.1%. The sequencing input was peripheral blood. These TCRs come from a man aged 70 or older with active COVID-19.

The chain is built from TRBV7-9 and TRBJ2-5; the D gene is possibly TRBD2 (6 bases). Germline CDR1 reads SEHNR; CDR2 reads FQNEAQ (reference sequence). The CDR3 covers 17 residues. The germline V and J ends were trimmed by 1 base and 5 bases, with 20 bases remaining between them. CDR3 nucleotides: TGTGCCAGCAGCTTAGATTGGGGGGACCTAGCCGTTGAGACCCAGTACTTC. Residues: CASSLDWGDLAVETQYF. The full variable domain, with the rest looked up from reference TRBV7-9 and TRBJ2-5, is DTGVSQNPRHKITKRGQNVTFRCDPISEHNRLYWYRQTLGQGPEFLTYFQNEAQLEKSRLLSDRFSAERPKGSFSTLEIQRTEQGDSAMYLCASSLDWGDLAVETQYFGPGTRLLVL.

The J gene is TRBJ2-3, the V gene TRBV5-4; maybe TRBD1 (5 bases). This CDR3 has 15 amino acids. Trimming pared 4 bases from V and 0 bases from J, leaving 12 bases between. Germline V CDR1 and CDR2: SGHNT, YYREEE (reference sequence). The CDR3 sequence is CASSLRTPSTDTQYF. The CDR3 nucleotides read TGTGCCAGCAGCCTCAGGACACCCAGCACAGATACGCAGTATTTT.

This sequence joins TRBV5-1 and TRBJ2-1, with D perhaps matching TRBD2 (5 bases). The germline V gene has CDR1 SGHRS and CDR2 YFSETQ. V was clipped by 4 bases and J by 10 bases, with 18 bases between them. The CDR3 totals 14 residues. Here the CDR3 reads CASSPGRERGEQFF. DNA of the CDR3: TGCGCCAGCAGCCCGGGAAGAGAAAGAGGGGAGCAGTTCTTC.

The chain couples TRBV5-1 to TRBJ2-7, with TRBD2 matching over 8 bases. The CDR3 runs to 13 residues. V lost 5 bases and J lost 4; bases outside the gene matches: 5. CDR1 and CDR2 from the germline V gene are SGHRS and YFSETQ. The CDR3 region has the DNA TGCGCCAGCAGACAGACTAGCGATTACGAGCAGTACTTC. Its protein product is CASRQTSDYEQYF.

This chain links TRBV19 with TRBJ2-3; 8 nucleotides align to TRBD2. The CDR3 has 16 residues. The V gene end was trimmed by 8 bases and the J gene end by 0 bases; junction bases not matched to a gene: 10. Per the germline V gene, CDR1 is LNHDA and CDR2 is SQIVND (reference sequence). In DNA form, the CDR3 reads TGTGCCAGTCCCCCCCCGGGAGGGCCAAGCACAGATACGCAGTATTTT. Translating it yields CASPPPGGPSTDTQYF.

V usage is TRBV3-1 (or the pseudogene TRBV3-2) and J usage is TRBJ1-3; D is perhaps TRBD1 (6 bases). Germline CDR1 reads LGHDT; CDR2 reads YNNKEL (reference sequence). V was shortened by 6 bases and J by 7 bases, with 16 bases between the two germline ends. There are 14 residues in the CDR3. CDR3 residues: CASSPGTLGNTIYF. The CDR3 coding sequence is TGTGCCAGCAGTCCGGGGACATTGGGCAACACCATATATTTT.

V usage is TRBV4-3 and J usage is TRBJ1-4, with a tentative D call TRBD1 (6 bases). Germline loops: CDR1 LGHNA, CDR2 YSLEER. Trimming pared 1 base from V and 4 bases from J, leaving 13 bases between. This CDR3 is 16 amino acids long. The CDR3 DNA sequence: TGCGCCAGCAGCCAAGGGGACACGGGGTATAATGAAAAACTGTTTTTT. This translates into CASSQGDTGYNEKLFF.

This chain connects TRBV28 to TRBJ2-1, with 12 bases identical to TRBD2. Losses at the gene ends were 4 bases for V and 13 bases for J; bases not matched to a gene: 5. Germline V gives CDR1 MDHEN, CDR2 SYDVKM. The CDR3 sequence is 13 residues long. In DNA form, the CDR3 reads TGTGCCAGCAGTTGGACTAGCGGGGTTCATCAGTTCTTC. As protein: CASSWTSGVHQFF.